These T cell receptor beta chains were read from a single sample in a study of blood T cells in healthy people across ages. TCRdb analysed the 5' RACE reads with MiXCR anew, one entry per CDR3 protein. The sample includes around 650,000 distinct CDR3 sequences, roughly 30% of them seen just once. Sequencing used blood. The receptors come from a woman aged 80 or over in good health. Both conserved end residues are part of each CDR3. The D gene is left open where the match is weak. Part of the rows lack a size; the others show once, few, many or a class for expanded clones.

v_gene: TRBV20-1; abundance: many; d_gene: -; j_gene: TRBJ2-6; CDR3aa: CSASSEVGANVLTF; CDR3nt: TGCAGTGCTAGTTCAGAGGTTGGGGCCAACGTCCTGACTTTC
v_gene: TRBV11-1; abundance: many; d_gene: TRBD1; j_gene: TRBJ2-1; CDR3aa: CASSLGGRDRGYEQFF; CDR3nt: TGTGCCAGCAGCCTAGGGGGACGTGACAGGGGATATGAGCAGTTCTTC
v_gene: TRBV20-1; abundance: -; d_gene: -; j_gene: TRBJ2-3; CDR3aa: CSARVPAGDTQYF; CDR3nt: TGCAGTGCTAGAGTACCAGCGGGAGATACGCAGTATTTT
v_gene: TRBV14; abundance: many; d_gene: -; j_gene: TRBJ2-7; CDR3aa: CASSQVGREQYF; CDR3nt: TGTGCCAGCAGCCAAGTTGGGCGCGAGCAGTACTTC
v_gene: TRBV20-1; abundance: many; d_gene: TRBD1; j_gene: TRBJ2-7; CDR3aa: CSARDLRTGVFYEQYF; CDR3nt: TGCAGTGCTAGAGATCTTAGGACAGGGGTCTTCTACGAGCAGTACTTC
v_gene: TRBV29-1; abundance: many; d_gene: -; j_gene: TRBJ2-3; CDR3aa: CSARQDRVYF; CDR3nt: TGCAGCGCTAGACAAGACCGGGTGTATTTT
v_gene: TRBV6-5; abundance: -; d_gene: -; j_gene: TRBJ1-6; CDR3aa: CASSKSRTGGGSPLHF; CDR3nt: TGTGCCAGCAGCAAATCCCGAACTGGGGGAGGATCACCCCTCCACTTT
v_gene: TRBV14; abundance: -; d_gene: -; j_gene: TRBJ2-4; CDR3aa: CATSDGGRGNIQYF; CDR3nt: TGTGCCACCAGCGATGGGGGGCGGGGAAACATTCAGTACTTC
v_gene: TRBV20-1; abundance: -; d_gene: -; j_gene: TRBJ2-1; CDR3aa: CSARQEEQFF; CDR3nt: TGCAGTGCCAGACAGGAAGAGCAGTTCTTC
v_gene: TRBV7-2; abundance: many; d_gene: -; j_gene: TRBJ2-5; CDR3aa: CASSLGQTGQTQYF; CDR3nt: TGTGCCAGCAGCTTAGGGCAGACGGGGCAGACCCAGTACTTC
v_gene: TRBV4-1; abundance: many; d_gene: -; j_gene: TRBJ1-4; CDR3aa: CASSQGQGVNEKLFF; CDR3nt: TGCGCCAGCAGCCAAGGCCAAGGGGTTAATGAAAAACTGTTTTTT
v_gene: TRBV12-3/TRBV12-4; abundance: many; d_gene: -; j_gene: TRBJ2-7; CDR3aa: CASSLYGPQEQYF; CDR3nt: TGTGCCAGCAGTTTATACGGTCCCCAAGAGCAGTACTTC
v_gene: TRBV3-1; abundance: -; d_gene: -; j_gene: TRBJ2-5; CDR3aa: CASSQRLSQETQYF; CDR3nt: TGTGCCAGCAGCCAACGTCTCAGCCAAGAGACCCAGTACTTC
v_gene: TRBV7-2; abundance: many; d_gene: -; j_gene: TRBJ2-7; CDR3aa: CASSLSGALGNEQYF; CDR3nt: TGTGCCAGCAGCTTATCGGGGGCGCTCGGCAACGAGCAGTACTTC
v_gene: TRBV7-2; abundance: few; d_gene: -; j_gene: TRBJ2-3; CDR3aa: CASSLVSKNTDTQYF; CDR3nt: TGTGCCAGCAGCTTAGTGAGCAAGAACACAGATACGCAGTATTTT
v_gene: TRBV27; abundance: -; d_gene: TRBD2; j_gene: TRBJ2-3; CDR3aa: CASSDIRLAGIHTGTQYF; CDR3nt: TGTGCCAGCAGTGATATTCGACTAGCGGGTATCCACACAGGTACGCAGTATTTT
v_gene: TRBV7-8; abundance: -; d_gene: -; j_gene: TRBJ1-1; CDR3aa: CASSRRQWELFVGTEAFF; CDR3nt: TGTGCCAGCAGCAGACGACAATGGGAATTGTTTGTAGGGACTGAAGCTTTCTTT
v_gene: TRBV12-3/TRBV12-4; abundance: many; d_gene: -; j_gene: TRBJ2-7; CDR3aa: CASSPLGGGSYEQYF; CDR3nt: TGTGCCAGCAGTCCCCTGGGGGGCGGGTCCTACGAGCAGTACTTC
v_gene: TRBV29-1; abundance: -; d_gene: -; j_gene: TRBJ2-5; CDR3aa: CTVGSRETQYF; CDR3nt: TGCACCGTTGGATCTCGCGAGACCCAGTACTTC
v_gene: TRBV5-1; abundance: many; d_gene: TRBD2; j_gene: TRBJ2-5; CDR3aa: CASSPEPGLAGETQYF; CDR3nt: TGCGCCAGCAGCCCTGAGCCGGGACTAGCGGGAGAGACCCAGTACTTC
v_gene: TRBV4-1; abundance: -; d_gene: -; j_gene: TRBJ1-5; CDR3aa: CASSQVEWRNQPQHF; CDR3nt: TGCGCCAGCAGCCAAGTCGAGTGGCGCAATCAGCCCCAGCATTTT
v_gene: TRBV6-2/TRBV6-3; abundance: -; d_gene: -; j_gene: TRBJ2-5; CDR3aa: CASNSEIQEAQYF; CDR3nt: TGTGCCAGCAATTCGGAGATACAAGAGGCCCAGTACTTC
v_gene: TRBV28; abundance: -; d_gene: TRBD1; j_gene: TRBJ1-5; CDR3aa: CASRLPGQSNQPQHF; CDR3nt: TGTGCCAGCAGGCTCCCGGGACAGAGCAATCAGCCCCAGCATTTT
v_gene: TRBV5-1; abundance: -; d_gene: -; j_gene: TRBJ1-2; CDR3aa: CANSSGANGYTF; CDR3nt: TGCGCCAACTCCTCGGGGGCGAATGGCTACACCTTC
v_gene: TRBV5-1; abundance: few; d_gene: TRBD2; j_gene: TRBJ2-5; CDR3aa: CASSSTGSGGYTNEQYF; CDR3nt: TGCGCCAGCAGCTCCACCGGTAGCGGGGGGTACACCAATGAGCAGTACTTC
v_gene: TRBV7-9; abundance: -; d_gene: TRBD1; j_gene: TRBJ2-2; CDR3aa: CASEPGQGQTGELFF; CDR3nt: TGTGCCAGTGAACCGGGACAGGGGCAAACCGGGGAGCTGTTTTTT
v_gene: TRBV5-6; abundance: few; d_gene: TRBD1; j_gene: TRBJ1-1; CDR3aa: CASSNPTGDTEAFF; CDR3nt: TGTGCCAGCAGCAATCCTACAGGGGATACTGAAGCTTTCTTT
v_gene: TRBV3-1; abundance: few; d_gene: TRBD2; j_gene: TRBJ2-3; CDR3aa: CASSQAASGGDTQYF; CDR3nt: TGTGCCAGCAGCCAAGCGGCTAGCGGGGGAGATACGCAGTATTTT
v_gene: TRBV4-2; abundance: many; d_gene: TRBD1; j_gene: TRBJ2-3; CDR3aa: CASSQTGGLTDTQYF; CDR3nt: TGTGCCAGCAGCCAAACAGGGGGGTTAACAGATACGCAGTATTTT
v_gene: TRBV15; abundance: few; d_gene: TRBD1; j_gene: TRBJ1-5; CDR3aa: CATSRDRQGGNQPQHF; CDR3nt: TGTGCCACCAGCAGAGATCGACAGGGTGGCAATCAGCCCCAGCATTTT
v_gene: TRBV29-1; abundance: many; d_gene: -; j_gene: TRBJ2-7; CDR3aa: CSVESGGPPYEQYF; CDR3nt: TGCAGCGTTGAATCCGGGGGGCCTCCCTACGAGCAGTACTTC
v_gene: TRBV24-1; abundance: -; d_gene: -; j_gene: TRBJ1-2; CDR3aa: CATSENTDYGYTF; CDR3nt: TGTGCCACCAGTGAGAACACCGACTATGGCTACACCTTC
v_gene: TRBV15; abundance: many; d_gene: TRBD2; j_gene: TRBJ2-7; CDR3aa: CATSREGGSSGYEQYF; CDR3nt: TGTGCCACCAGCAGAGAGGGGGGGTCTAGCGGGTACGAGCAGTACTTC
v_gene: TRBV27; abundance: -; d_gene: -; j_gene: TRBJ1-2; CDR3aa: CASSLFFLNGYTF; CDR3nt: TGTGCCAGCAGTTTATTCTTCCTGAATGGCTACACCTTC
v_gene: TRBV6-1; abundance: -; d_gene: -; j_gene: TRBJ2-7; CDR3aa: CASSEDRNNRYEQYF; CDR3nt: TGTGCCAGCAGTGAAGACAGGAACAACCGCTACGAGCAGTACTTC
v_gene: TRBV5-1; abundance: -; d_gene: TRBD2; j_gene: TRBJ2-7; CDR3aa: CASSGGLAGVKEQYF; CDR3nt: TGCGCCAGCAGCGGGGGACTAGCGGGAGTCAAGGAGCAGTACTTC
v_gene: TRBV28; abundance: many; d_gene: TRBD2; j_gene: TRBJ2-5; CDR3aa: CASSLLGLAGGGETQYF; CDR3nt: TGTGCCAGCAGTTTATTAGGACTAGCGGGGGGTGGAGAGACCCAGTACTTC